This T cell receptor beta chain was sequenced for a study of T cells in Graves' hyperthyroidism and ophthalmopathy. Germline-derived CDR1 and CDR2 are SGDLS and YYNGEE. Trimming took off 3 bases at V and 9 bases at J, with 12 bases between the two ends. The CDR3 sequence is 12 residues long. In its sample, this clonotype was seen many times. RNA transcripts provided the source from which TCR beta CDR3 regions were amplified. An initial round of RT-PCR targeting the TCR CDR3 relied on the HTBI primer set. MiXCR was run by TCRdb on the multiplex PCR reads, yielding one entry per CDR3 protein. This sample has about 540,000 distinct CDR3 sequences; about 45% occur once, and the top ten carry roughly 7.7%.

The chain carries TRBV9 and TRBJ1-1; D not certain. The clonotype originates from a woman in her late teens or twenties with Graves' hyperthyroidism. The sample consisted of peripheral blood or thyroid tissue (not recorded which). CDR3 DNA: TGTGCCAGCAGCGCTCGTAACAATAAAGCTTTCTTT. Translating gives CASSARNNKAFF.